The 20 T cell receptor beta chains given below trace back to one sample, sequenced in a study of CD8 T cells in ankylosing spondylitis. TCRdb fed the 5' RACE reads into MiXCR, producing one record per CDR3 protein. The data show a few hundred thousand distinct CDR3 sequences, with over 9.5% seen just once and roughly a fifth held by the top ten. The sequencing input was blood, either unsorted or a sorted T cell fraction (not recorded which). The receptor set was obtained from a male donor with ankylosing spondylitis or in good health (not recorded which).

In its sample, this clonotype was seen many times. This sequence joins TRBV12-3 or TRBV12-4 and TRBJ1-5; the D is unclear. This CDR3 spans 16 amino acids. Trimming stripped 5 bases from V and 3 bases from J, with 17 bases between. CDR3 amino acids: CASSPRGGPDNQPQHF. In nucleotides, the CDR3 is TGTGCCAGCAGTCCCCGGGGAGGTCCGGACAATCAGCCCCAGCATTTT.

The table lists this clonotype with many counts. The chain employs TRBV7-8 and TRBJ2-2; 10 positions match TRBD2. V was clipped by 5 bases and J by 4 bases; unmatched bases: 7. CDR1 SGHVS and CDR2 FQNEAQ come from the germline V gene. The CDR3 is 16 residues long. CDR3 nucleotides: TGTGCCAGCAGCACCCGGACTAGCGGATTCACCGGGGAGCTGTTTTTT. It encodes CASSTRTSGFTGELFF.

This clonotype showed up just a few times. The chain links TRBV10-3 to TRBJ2-7; 9 bases line up with TRBD1. The CDR3 contains 13 residues. CDR1 is ENHRY, CDR2 SYGVKD, per germline. Trimming at V came to 6 bases and at J to 5 bases, leaving 5 bases not matched to a gene. This chain's CDR3 is CAIRGDRADEQYF. In nucleotides, the CDR3 is TGTGCCATCAGGGGGGACAGGGCCGACGAGCAGTACTTC.

The chain employs TRBV28 and TRBJ1-4; D is unclear. Germline V gives CDR1 MDHEN, CDR2 SYDVKM. The CDR3 is made up of 12 amino acids. The germline V and J ends were trimmed by 2 bases and 12 bases, with 10 bases remaining between them. CDR3 DNA sequence: TGTGCCAGCAGTTTAGTTAGGGTCCAACTGTTTTTT. Translation gives CASSLVRVQLFF.

This clonotype was seen at least ten times. This chain uses TRBV5-1 with TRBJ1-4, with D tentatively TRBD1 (6 bases). V lost 2 bases and J lost 8, with 13 bases in between. Germline V gene data show CDR1 as SGHRS and CDR2 as YFSETQ. The CDR3 spans 14 residues. Written as DNA, the CDR3 is TGCGCCAGCAGCTTCAGGGGTACAATGGAAAAACTGTTTTTT. Translation gives CASSFRGTMEKLFF. Full variable domain (remainder filled in from reference TRBV5-1 and TRBJ1-4): KAGVTQTPRYLIKTRGQQVTLSCSPISGHRSVSWYQQTPGQGLQFLFEYFSETQRNKGNFPGRFSGRQFSNSRSEMNVSTLELGDSALYLCASSFRGTMEKLFFGSGTQLSVL.

This clonotype was counted ten times or more. J is TRBJ2-3 and V is TRBV7-9; 12 positions agree with TRBD2. The germline gives CDR1 SEHNR, CDR2 FQNEAQ (reference sequence). V lost 5 bases to trimming and J lost 6 bases; unmatched junction nucleotides: 12. The CDR3 sequence is 17 residues long. CDR3 nucleotides: TGTGCCAGCAGCCCATCCCAGCTAGCGGGGGGGCGGGATACGCAGTATTTT. Amino acid sequence: CASSPSQLAGGRDTQYF.

In its sample, this clonotype was seen many times. The chain uses TRBV5-1 and TRBJ2-5; a weak D match, TRBD1 (6 bases). With 2 bases removed from V and 2 bases from J, the gap between germline ends came to 10 bases. This CDR3 is built from 14 residues. CDR1 SGHRS and CDR2 YFSETQ come from the germline V gene. The DNA of the CDR3 is TGCGCCAGCAGCTTTCTTGGACAGCAAGAGACCCAGTACTTC. Encoded protein: CASSFLGQQETQYF.

The chain recombines TRBV4-2 with TRBJ2-7, with 8 bases identical to TRBD1. The CDR3 has 16 amino acids. Germline CDR1 and CDR2: LGHNA and YNFKEQ. V shed 1 base and J 2 bases; nucleotides not matched to a gene: 7. This chain's CDR3 is CASSQGTGTGTYEQYF. CDR3 sequence (DNA): TGTGCCAGCAGCCAAGGGACCGGGACAGGCACCTACGAGCAGTACTTC.

This clonotype was recorded many times. The chain combines TRBV15 with TRBJ2-3; unclear D gene. Trimming took 8 bases from V and 0 from J, leaving 12 bases between them. CDR3 length equals 14 residues. Looked up from germline, CDR1 is LNHNV and CDR2 is YYDKDF (reference sequence). The CDR3 protein is CATQGVSSTDTQYF. The DNA for the CDR3 is TGTGCCACCCAAGGAGTCTCAAGCACAGATACGCAGTATTTT.

This clonotype was counted at least ten times. The chain recombines TRBV6-1 with TRBJ1-4; tentative D call: TRBD1 (6 bases). The V and J ends lost 7 bases and 7 bases respectively, with 13 bases between them. Germline-derived CDR1 and CDR2 are MNHNS and SASEGT. The CDR3 loop spans 13 amino acids. The CDR3 is CASKPGQFEKLFF. The CDR3 DNA reads as TGTGCCAGCAAACCCGGACAGTTTGAAAAACTGTTTTTT.

The table lists this clonotype with many counts. This sequence joins TRBV28 and TRBJ2-5, with 9 bases aligning to TRBD1. This CDR3 has 16 residues. Germline CDR1 MDHEN, CDR2 SYDVKM. With 6 bases clipped from V and 4 bases from J, the junction kept 12 bases outside the gene matches. CDR3 sequence: CASSLDRGYTPETQYF. DNA of the CDR3: TGTGCCAGCAGCCTGGACAGGGGCTATACTCCAGAGACCCAGTACTTC. Together with reference TRBV28 and TRBJ2-5, the CDR3 gives the full variable domain: DVKVTQSSRYLVKRTGEKVFLECVQDMDHENMFWYRQDPGLGLRLIYFSYDVKMKEKGDIPEGYSVSREKKERFSLILESASTNQTSMYLCASSLDRGYTPETQYFGPGTRLLVL.

This clonotype was counted many times. The V and J genes are TRBV3-1 and TRBJ2-3; D gene unclear. The germline V gene has CDR1 LGHDT and CDR2 YNNKEL (reference sequence). Trimming cost V 4 bases and J 1 base, with 6 bases left between them. The CDR3 runs to 13 residues. The CDR3 loop reads CASSPQRTDTQYF. CDR3 DNA sequence: TGTGCCAGCAGCCCACAACGCACAGATACGCAGTATTTT.

This clonotype came up a few times. The V and J genes are TRBV7-2 and TRBJ2-3, with D possibly TRBD2 on 7 matching bases. V shed 5 bases and J shed 2 bases, with 14 bases lying between them. The CDR3 runs 15 residues. CDR1 is SGHTA and CDR2 is FQGNSA in the germline V gene. Written as DNA, the CDR3 is TGTGCCAGCAGCCCTCTTCGGGGGGCCACAGATACGCAGTATTTT. It translates to CASSPLRGATDTQYF.

This clonotype was counted ten times or more. This rearrangement joins TRBV20-1 to TRBJ2-1, with TRBD1 identical over 10 bases. The last part of the DNA fits TRBJ2-7 better; the J call may be wrong. The CDR3 contains 17 residues. The germline V gene has CDR1 DFQATT and CDR2 SNEGSKA (reference sequence). The CDR3 spells CSARDRWGQGPGAEQYF. The CDR3 bases are TGCAGTGCTAGAGATAGATGGGGACAGGGGCCAGGGGCTGAGCAGTACTTC.

There are a few counts of this clonotype. This chain joins TRBV5-1 and TRBJ2-7, with D perhaps TRBD1 or TRBD2 (5 bases each). Between the trimmed V and J ends, which lost 0 bases and 3 bases, there was a span of 10 bases. In germline, CDR1 is SGHRS, CDR2 YFSETQ. The CDR3 covers 14 residues. CDR3 loop: CASSLEEGSYEQYF. The CDR3 DNA follows: TGCGCCAGCAGCTTGGAAGAGGGGAGCTACGAGCAGTACTTC. The variable domain in full, with the rest retrieved from reference TRBV5-1 and TRBJ2-7, is KAGVTQTPRYLIKTRGQQVTLSCSPISGHRSVSWYQQTPGQGLQFLFEYFSETQRNKGNFPGRFSGRQFSNSRSEMNVSTLELGDSALYLCASSLEEGSYEQYFGPGTRLTVT.

This clonotype has at least ten counts. This sequence joins TRBV18 and TRBJ2-3, with 13 positions matching TRBD2. The CDR3 is made up of 16 amino acids. J lost 2 bases, V lost 4 bases, and 3 bases had no gene match. Germline V gene sequence: CDR1 KGHSH, CDR2 LQKENI. CDR3 protein: CASSQGLAGTTDTQYF. CDR3 DNA: TGTGCCAGCTCACAGGGACTAGCGGGGACCACAGATACGCAGTATTTT.

In this sample, this clonotype turned up many times. The chain carries TRBV20-1 and TRBJ2-3; 9 bases are a match to TRBD2. J lost 0 bases, V lost 5 bases, and 12 bases had no gene match. The length of the CDR3 is 17 residues. Germline CDR1 is DFQATT and CDR2 is SNEGSKA (reference sequence). CDR3 DNA sequence: TGCAGTGCTGACGGAGCGGGGGGACCCTCTAGCACAGATACGCAGTATTTT. Translated: CSADGAGGPSSTDTQYF.

This clonotype was found many times. The V gene is TRBV7-3, the J gene TRBJ2-2, with TRBD2 matching 8 bases. Trimming at V came to 6 bases and at J to 4 bases, leaving 4 bases not matched to a gene. Germline loops: CDR1 SGHTA, CDR2 FQGTGA. This CDR3 has 14 amino acids. This CDR3 reads CASRLAVATGELFF. The DNA for the CDR3 is TGTGCCAGCAGACTAGCGGTCGCCACCGGGGAGCTGTTTTTT.

This clonotype was counted at least ten times. The genes are TRBV28 and TRBJ1-4; 7 nucleotides agree with TRBD1. Germline trimming cut 6 bases from V and 0 bases from J; bases unmatched to any gene: 13. This CDR3 spans 18 amino acids. The germline CDR1 and CDR2 sequences are MDHEN and SYDVKM. Written as DNA, the CDR3 is TGTGCCAGCAGCACACCGACACAGGGGCCAACAACTAATGAAAAACTGTTTTTT. Protein product: CASSTPTQGPTTNEKLFF.

This clonotype came up many times. This chain uses TRBV12-3 or TRBV12-4 with TRBJ1-2, with 7 bases matching TRBD1. V dropped 0 bases and J dropped 7; count of bases not matched to a gene: 2. This CDR3 has 13 residues. The CDR3 loop is CASSLAGGLGYTF. The CDR3, as DNA: TGTGCCAGCAGTTTAGCAGGGGGCCTTGGCTACACCTTC.